This TCR beta chain derives from a study of OX40 agonist ivuxolimab in advanced cancers. Study-level information: Patients received ivuxolimab, an agonistic anti-OX40 (CD134) antibody. Findings and limits, study-wide: CD4+ and CD8+ blood T cells expanded clonally by week 6 at 0.1 to 3.0 mg/kg.

In the case of this clone: Its specificity is not known.

TCRdb keeps only in-frame clones here, not all; method: immunoSEQ multiplex PCR. The sample has approximately 68,000 clones; approximately 84% are singletons. A history of autoimmune disease or systemic immunosuppression excluded patients. The sequencing used CD4+ or CD8+ T cells sorted from blood, collected in a trial of the OX40 agonist ivuxolimab. The clonotype originates from an adult with an advanced solid tumor such as melanoma, head and neck, liver or kidney cancer.

This chain's CDR3 is CASSRLNSNQPQHF. As DNA, the CDR3 is TGTGCCAGCTCTAGACTGAATAGCAATCAGCCCCAGCATTTT. The chain is built from TRBV2 and TRBJ1-5; D call uncertain. CDR3 length: 14 amino acids. Germline V CDR1 and CDR2: SNHLY, FYNNEI. Trimming took off 8 bases at V and 0 bases at J, with 11 bases between the two ends.